The rows below give T cell receptor beta chains drawn from one sample of a study of graft-versus-host responses after intestinal transplantation. Using immunoSEQ multiplex PCR, the repertoire was profiled, and TCRdb retains in-frame clones only, with some absent. The sample yields about 26,000 clones, 82% seen once. These receptors have no known antigen. The source material was unstimulated CD4+ T cells sorted from spleen or lymph node cells, sampled before intestinal transplant. The receptors here all came from a human donor who received an intestinal transplant. CDR3s include the opening cysteine and the closing phenylalanine or tryptophan.

j_gene,v_gene,CDR3aa
TRBJ2-7,TRBV7-9,CASSPLSGGDYEQYF
TRBJ2-1,TRBV7-3,CASSLTNRGSSYNEQFF
TRBJ1-4,TRBV6-5,CASSFSRSYEKLFF
TRBJ2-7,TRBV15,CATSRESFYEQYF
TRBJ2-1,TRBV28,CASSQGRDNEQFF
TRBJ1-5,TRBV30,CAWSPAGGQPQHF
TRBJ1-5,TRBV4-1,CASSQRPLVQPQHF
TRBJ2-3,TRBV6-4,CASSPSPTDTQYF
TRBJ2-7,TRBV18,CASSPRENYEQYF
TRBJ1-5,TRBV6-5,CASSEYQPQHF
TRBJ2-3,TRBV6-1,CASSLAGGPSDTQYF
TRBJ1-2,TRBV15,CATSRGWDERGYTF
TRBJ1-5,TRBV5-1,CASSLNGARNQPQHF
TRBJ1-2,TRBV6-6,CASRGTANYGYTF
TRBJ2-7,TRBV30,CAWSPRTGVSYEQYF